These T cell receptor beta chains were read from a single sample in a study of PD-L1 blockade in urothelial cancer. Sequencing was performed with immunoSEQ multiplex PCR; in TCRdb, only in-frame clones are kept and a portion is missing. This sample has under 70,000 clones, with approximately 80% found just once. Sequencing used PBMCs, obtained around atezolizumab (anti-PD-L1) treatment. The receptors were gathered from a man between 65 and 85 years old with urothelial cancer. The CDR3 runs from the conserved cysteine through the conserved F or W. A D gene is named only where the DNA matches it firmly. Size is stated for part of the rows, as once, few or many counts, or as a class when the clone is expanded.

j_call clone_size d_call v_call cdr3_nt cdr3_aa
TRBJ2-7 - TRBD1 TRBV15 TGTGCCACCAGCACCCGGACAGGGGGGAGGCACGAGCAGTACTTC CATSTRTGGRHEQYF
TRBJ1-5 - - TRBV6-6 TGTGCCAGCACTCCGCAGGGGAATCAGCCCCAGCATTTT CASTPQGNQPQHF
TRBJ2-3 - TRBD1 TRBV15 TGTGCCACCAGCAGTATAGACAGGGGTCAAGGTACGCAGTATTTT CATSSIDRGQGTQYF
TRBJ2-3 - - TRBV7-2 TGTGCCAGCAGCTTATACAGGGCGAAAGATACGCAGTATTTT CASSLYRAKDTQYF
TRBJ2-7 - - TRBV5-1 TGCGCCAGCAGCTTAGGAGCACTGGCTGAGGAGCAGTACTTC CASSLGALAEEQYF
TRBJ2-6 - TRBD1 TRBV4-1 TGCGCCAGCAGCCAATTACCGGGACAGGGCTTCTCTGGGGCCAACGTCCTGACTTTC CASSQLPGQGFSGANVLTF
TRBJ2-7 - - TRBV10-3 TGTGCCATCAGTGAGGGGCCCGCCTACGAGCAGTACTTC CAISEGPAYEQYF
TRBJ2-1 - TRBD2 TRBV2 TGTGCCAGCAGCCGAATAGCGGGAGGGAACAATGAGCAGTTCTTC CASSRIAGGNNEQFF
TRBJ2-5 - - TRBV4-3 TGCGCCAGCAGCCAAGAGAGGACACGAGAGACCCAGTACTTC CASSQERTRETQYF
TRBJ1-5 - TRBD1 TRBV19 TGTGCCAGTAGTACGGTGGACAGGGTGATTCAGCCCCAGCATTTT CASSTVDRVIQPQHF
TRBJ2-3 - TRBD2 TRBV7-2 TGTGCCAGCAGCCCGTGGGGGACTAGCGCCTCAGATACGCAGTATTTT CASSPWGTSASDTQYF
TRBJ2-2 - TRBD2 TRBV7-9 TGTGCCAGCAGCTTTCCTAGCGGGCTAAACACCGGGGAGCTGTTTTTT CASSFPSGLNTGELFF
TRBJ1-2 - - TRBV19 TGTGCCAGTAGTCCGGTCCCGGGGGGCTACACCTTC CASSPVPGGYTF
TRBJ1-5 - - TRBV28 TGTGCCAGCAGTCGTAGAACGGGAGGCAATCAGCCCCAGCATTTT CASSRRTGGNQPQHF
TRBJ2-7 - - TRBV6-6 TGTGCCAGCATCTCGACTTCTTCCTACGAGCAGTACTTC CASISTSSYEQYF
TRBJ1-1 few - TRBV19 TGTGCCAGTAGTCGCAGGGGCTTAACTGAAGCTTTCTTT CASSRRGLTEAFF
TRBJ2-1 - TRBD2 TRBV5-4 TGTGCCAGCAGCTTGTATAGCGGGAGGGAGTACTACAATGAGCAGTTCTTC CASSLYSGREYYNEQFF
TRBJ1-1 once TRBD1 TRBV9 TGTGCCAGCAGCTCGAGACAGGGAGTCGACACTGAAGCTTTCTTT CASSSRQGVDTEAFF
TRBJ1-2 - TRBD1 TRBV9 TGTGCCAGCAGCCTCACCGGGACAGCCTATGGCTACACCTTC CASSLTGTAYGYTF
TRBJ2-7 - TRBD1 TRBV7-9 TGTGCCAGCAGCTTCAGACAGGGCGGGCACGAGCAGTACTTC CASSFRQGGHEQYF
TRBJ2-1 - TRBD2 TRBV5-8 TGTGCCAGCAGCCCGGATGTAGCGGGAGCGGGTGAGCAGTTCTTC CASSPDVAGAGEQFF
TRBJ2-2 - - TRBV6-5 TGTGCCAGCAGTTACTTGGCCTTCACCGGGGAGCTGTTTTTT CASSYLAFTGELFF
TRBJ2-5 - - TRBV4-3 TGCGCCAGCAGCCAAGATGTGGTAGCGGCGCAAGAGACCCAGTACTTC CASSQDVVAAQETQYF
TRBJ2-2 - - TRBV5-6 TGTGCCAGCAGCTTGGGAGCGGGCGAGAACACCGGGGAGCTGTTTTTT CASSLGAGENTGELFF
TRBJ2-1 - TRBD2 TRBV7-8 TGTGCCAGCAGCCCCCTCGGGACTAGCGGGAGCAATGAGCAGTTCTTC CASSPLGTSGSNEQFF
TRBJ1-1 - TRBD1 TRBV25-1 TGTGCCAGCAGTGATGAGTTCTTAATCGGGACAGTGAACACTGAAGCTTTCTTT CASSDEFLIGTVNTEAFF
TRBJ2-3 once TRBD2 TRBV9 TGTGCCAGCAGCGTAGGCCTAGCGGGAGAAGATACGCAGTATTTT CASSVGLAGEDTQYF
TRBJ1-2 once TRBD1 TRBV7-9 TGTGCCAGCAGCTTAGCGGAGACAGGGGTCTATGGCTACACCTTC CASSLAETGVYGYTF
TRBJ2-7 - - TRBV6-1 TGTGCCACTAGGACAGACGGAAGCTCCTACGAGCAGTACTTC CATRTDGSSYEQYF
TRBJ2-6 - TRBD2 TRBV28 TGTGCCAGCAGTTTATTGGGACTAGCGGTCTCTGGGGCCAACGTCCTGACTTTC CASSLLGLAVSGANVLTF
TRBJ2-1 - - TRBV5-5 TGTGCCAGCAGCTCCCAGGGATCTTCCAATGAGCAGTTCTTC CASSSQGSSNEQFF
TRBJ2-1 - TRBD2 TRBV6-5 TGTGCCAGCAGTCCCGGGACTAGCACGCATGAGCAGTTCTTC CASSPGTSTHEQFF
TRBJ2-1 - - TRBV20-1 TGCAGTGCTAGAGGCAGCAATGAGCAGTTCTTC CSARGSNEQFF
TRBJ2-3 - - TRBV6-5 TGTGCCAGCAGTCAAGGCATCGGGTCCACAGATACGCAGTATTTT CASSQGIGSTDTQYF
TRBJ2-1 - TRBD2 TRBV10-2 TGCGCCAGCAGGACACCGGGACTAGCGGGACTTGGGGGGAATGAGCAGTTCTTC CASRTPGLAGLGGNEQFF
TRBJ2-1 - TRBD2 TRBV10-1 TGCGCCAGCAGTTTCGGGACTAGCGGGACCAATGAGCAGTTCTTC CASSFGTSGTNEQFF
TRBJ2-1 once TRBD2 TRBV27 TGTGCCAGCAGTTCGTCCGCGCCGGGAGGGCTAGGATGGTACAATGAGCAGTTCTTC CASSSSAPGGLGWYNEQFF
TRBJ1-4 - - TRBV27 TGTGCCAGCAGGACACTTACGACAGAACCTAATGAAAAACTGTTTTTT CASRTLTTEPNEKLFF
TRBJ2-5 - - TRBV7-2 TGTGCCAGCAGCTTAGAGGGTGGGACAAGGGAGACCCAGTACTTC CASSLEGGTRETQYF
TRBJ1-1 - TRBD1 TRBV19 TGTGCCAGTAGTGCCTGGACAGGGACGCAGAACACTGAAGCTTTCTTT CASSAWTGTQNTEAFF
TRBJ2-3 - - TRBV28 TGTGCCAGCAGCGGGGTGGGATGGGGGGTTTTCACAGATACGCAGTATTTT CASSGVGWGVFTDTQYF
TRBJ2-1 - - TRBV10-3 TGTGCCATCAGTGGAGTAAGGGGAACCTACAATGAGCAGTTCTTC CAISGVRGTYNEQFF
TRBJ1-4 - - TRBV5-6 TGTGCCAGCAGCTCAGGACAGTACGGAGAAAAACTGTTTTTT CASSSGQYGEKLFF
TRBJ1-5 once - TRBV9 TGTGCCAGCAGCGTAGAGGGGTCAGGGTATCAGCCCCAGCATTTT CASSVEGSGYQPQHF
TRBJ1-2 - - TRBV5-1 TGCGCCAGCAGCTCGCAGGGGAACTATGGCTACACCTTC CASSSQGNYGYTF
TRBJ2-7 - - TRBV6-5 TGTGCCAGCAGAGGGACTCCCCCCTCCTACGAGCAGTACTTC CASRGTPPSYEQYF
TRBJ1-4 - - TRBV7-9 TGTGCCAGCAGCTTCGGACAGGAAAAACTGTTTTTT CASSFGQEKLFF
TRBJ1-2 few - TRBV27 TGTGCCAGCAGTGTTGGGGCAGGCCGTAAGGGTGGGTATGGCTACACCTTC CASSVGAGRKGGYGYTF
TRBJ2-1 - - TRBV5-6 TGTGCCAGCAGCTTGATTTACACAGATGATGAGCAGTTCTTC CASSLIYTDDEQFF
TRBJ2-7 - - TRBV4-1 TGCGCCAGCAGCCACCAGGGAAGGAGCTCCTACGAGCAGTACTTC CASSHQGRSSYEQYF
TRBJ1-2 once - TRBV18 TGTGCCAGCTCACCATCCCGGGATGGCTACACCTTC CASSPSRDGYTF
TRBJ2-1 - - TRBV7-9 TGTGCCAGCAGCATAGTGGAACAACAGAGAGAGCAGTTCTTC CASSIVEQQREQFF
TRBJ2-7 - TRBD2 TRBV5-1 TGCGCCAGCAGCCCTCTTTCCCGAGCGGGAGCCTACGAGCAGTACTTC CASSPLSRAGAYEQYF